Below are 14 T cell receptor beta chains sequenced from a single sample in a study of breast tumors, draining lymph nodes, adjacent tissues. TCRdb called the multiplex PCR reads again in MiXCR, with one record for every CDR3 protein. The table records 45,000 or so distinct CDR3 sequences, about 21% of them present only once. The sample comprised breast tumor tissue. These receptors all come from a female donor with breast cancer. Some clones in this sample may be carry-over from other donors' samples.

This clonotype was detected many times. V and J are TRBV2 and TRBJ1-5, with 8 bases fitting TRBD1. V lost 0 bases, J lost 10 bases, and 8 bases stayed unmatched. Germline CDR1 is SNHLY and CDR2 is FYNNEI. The CDR3 runs to 15 residues. The CDR3 DNA reads as TGTGCCAGCAGTGAAGCGAGGGACAGGATCAGCCCCCAGCATTTT. This gives the protein CASSEARDRISPQHF. Full variable domain (remainder filled in from reference TRBV2 and TRBJ1-5): EPEVTQTPSHQVTQMGQEVILRCVPISNHLYFYWYRQILGQKVEFLVSFYNNEISEKSEIFDDQFSVERPDGSNFTLKIRSTKLEDSAMYFCASSEARDRISPQHFGDGTRLSIL.

This clonotype has only a few counts. The chain couples TRBV28 to TRBJ1-2; TRBD1 matches at 9 bases. Looked up from germline, CDR1 is MDHEN and CDR2 is SYDVKM. The CDR3 has 16 amino acids. V shed 6 bases and J 4 bases; nucleotides not matched to a gene: 12. In DNA, the CDR3 is TGTGCCAGCAGCACACCCGGGACAGGGAAGCCCTATGGCTACACCTTC. It codes for CASSTPGTGKPYGYTF.

This CDR3 reads CATSRGRDTEAFF. The DNA for the CDR3 is TGTGCCACCAGCAGAGGACGGGACACTGAAGCTTTCTTT. J is TRBJ1-1 and V is TRBV15; D is undetermined. Germline assignment: CDR1 LNHNV and CDR2 YYDKDF (reference sequence). This CDR3 has 13 amino acids. V dropped 1 base and J dropped 3 bases, with 6 bases sitting between them.

This clonotype was counted ten times or more. J is TRBJ2-5 and V is TRBV9; 7 nucleotides align to TRBD2. There are 17 residues in the CDR3. CDR1 and CDR2 (germline): SGDLS, YYNGEE. After removal of 0 bases from V and 2 bases from J, the junction contained 10 bases not matched to a gene. The CDR3 region is CASSVGLGGGTQETQYF. The CDR3 DNA follows: TGTGCCAGCAGCGTAGGATTGGGGGGGGGGACTCAAGAGACCCAGTACTTC.

V usage is TRBV6-6 and J usage is TRBJ1-5; D is unclear. V lost 8 bases to trimming and J lost 4 bases, with 6 bases between them. The CDR3 covers 11 residues. Looked up from germline, CDR1 is MNHNY and CDR2 is SVGAGI (reference sequence). The CDR3 DNA is TGTGCCAGCGGTGAAAATCAGCCCCAGCATTTT. Amino acid sequence: CASGENQPQHF.

This clonotype was seen many times. The chain employs TRBV4-2 and TRBJ2-1; possibly TRBD1 for D (5 bases). The CDR3 has 14 residues. Germline V gives CDR1 LGHNA, CDR2 YNFKEQ. Trimming took 0 bases from V and 15 from J, leaving 18 bases between them. CDR3 loop: CASSQDPSRALPFF. CDR3 nucleotide sequence: TGTGCCAGCAGCCAAGATCCCTCCAGGGCCCTCCCGTTCTTC.

With respect to this clonotype: One base away lies a much larger clone, so this may be a sequencing read error. This chain links TRBV24-1 with TRBJ2-1; 13 bases match TRBD2. The length of the CDR3 is 20 residues. Germline values: CDR1 KGHDR, CDR2 SFDVKD. This CDR3 reads CASSFFRLAGGRSPYNEQFF. The CDR3 DNA sequence: TGTGCCAGCAGTTTTTTTCGACTAGCGGGAGGCAGGAGCCCCTACAATGAGCAGTTCTTC.

This clonotype occurred once. This clone may be a read error of a much larger clone one base away. J is TRBJ2-1 and V is TRBV15; the match to TRBD2 covers 8 bases. CDR1 and CDR2 from the germline V gene are LNHNV and YYDKDF (reference sequence). The CDR3 sequence is 15 residues long. The junction had 10 bases not matched to a gene; V was cut back by 8 bases and J by 4 bases. The CDR3 is CATHSPGGGYNEQFF. The CDR3 coding sequence is TGTGCCACCCACTCCCCGGGGGGGGGGTACAATGAGCAGTTCTTC. Full variable domain (missing parts from reference TRBV15 and TRBJ2-1): DAMVIQNPRYQVTQFGKPVTLSCSQTLNHNVMYWYQQKSSQAPKLLFHYYDKDFNNEADTPDNFQSRRPNTSFCFLDIRSPGLGDTAMYLCATHSPGGGYNEQFFGPGTRLTVL.

This clonotype was recorded at least ten times. The chain recombines TRBV5-4 with TRBJ2-5; possibly TRBD2 for D (6 bases). V dropped 0 bases and J dropped 5 bases, with 11 bases sitting between them. The CDR3 spans 14 residues. CDR1 is SGHNT, CDR2 YYREEE, per germline (reference sequence). Here the CDR3 reads CASSLGGVVETQYF. The CDR3 DNA is TGTGCCAGCAGCTTGGGGGGGGTTGTGGAGACCCAGTACTTC.

The chain joins TRBV20-1 to TRBJ2-5, with TRBD2 matching over 7 bases. Losses at the gene ends were 6 bases for V and 5 bases for J; bases not matched to a gene: 12. The length of the CDR3 is 14 residues. The V gene's germline CDR1 is DFQATT and CDR2 SNEGSKA (reference sequence). The CDR3 nucleotides are TGCAGTGCCCAGGTGGCGGGGGTACGGGAGACCCAGTACTTC. Protein: CSAQVAGVRETQYF.

This clonotype has ten or more counts. The chain recombines TRBV19 with TRBJ2-3; 9 bases match TRBD2. CDR1 is LNHDA and CDR2 is SQIVND in the germline V gene (reference sequence). The CDR3 is made up of 15 amino acids. The J segment lost 1 base and the V segment lost 1 base, leaving 0 bases of the junction unmatched. The CDR3 DNA sequence: TGTGCCAGTAGTATAGGGACTAGCGGCACAGATACGCAGTATTTT. It specifies CASSIGTSGTDTQYF. Combining the CDR3 with reference TRBV19 and TRBJ2-3 gives the whole variable domain DGGITQSPKYLFRKEGQNVTLSCEQNLNHDAMYWYRQDPGQGLRLIYYSQIVNDFQKGDIAEGYSVSREKKESFPLTVTSAQKNPTAFYLCASSIGTSGTDTQYFGPGTRLTVL.

V usage is TRBV29-1 and J usage is TRBJ2-2, with 11 bases fitting TRBD2. With V trimmed by 1 base and J by 7 bases, 5 bases remained unmatched. The CDR3 length is 15 residues. Germline V CDR1 and CDR2: SQVTM, ANQGSEA. The CDR3 DNA reads TGCAGCGTTGAAGTCCTTAGCGGGAGGGTCGGGGAGCTGTTTTTT. The encoded protein is CSVEVLSGRVGELFF.

This clonotype occurred many times. V and J are TRBV12-3 or TRBV12-4 and TRBJ2-2; 7 bases line up with TRBD1. The CDR3 sequence is 14 residues long. J gave up 6 bases and V 8 bases, and 9 bases lay outside the gene matches. CDR3 sequence (DNA): TGTGCCAGCCTGTCCGCAACAGGGGCCGGGGAGCTGTTTTTT. Translating it yields CASLSATGAGELFF.

This clonotype came up a few times. This chain uses TRBV18 with TRBJ2-1; 10 bases match TRBD2. CDR3 length equals 16 residues. V shed 0 bases, J shed 6 bases, and the junction held 5 bases outside the gene matches. CDR1 is KGHSH and CDR2 is LQKENI in the germline V gene. The CDR3: CASSPPSGGAINEQFF. CDR3 coding DNA: TGTGCCAGCTCACCACCGAGCGGGGGGGCTATCAATGAGCAGTTCTTC.